This T cell receptor beta chain was captured by sequencing in a study of T cell responses to AZD1222 COVID-19 vaccine. Overall study results and limits: Sampling captured repertoires only after the peak T cell response.

Points on this clone: The antigen is not known.

Profiling relied on immunoSEQ multiplex PCR, and the TCRdb table lists in-frame clones only, not all of them. The sample has roughly 140,000 clones; approximately 94% are singletons. This clonotype was obtained from an adult in good health. Here the sequenced sample was peripheral blood, taken on day 0 of AZD1222 vaccination.

This CDR3 is CATSRRVLAGGGNEQFF. The CDR3 DNA reads as TGTGCCACCAGCAGAAGGGTCCTAGCGGGAGGGGGAAATGAGCAGTTCTTC. The rearrangement links TRBV15 to TRBJ2-1, with 12 bases fitting TRBD2. In germline, CDR1 is LNHNV, CDR2 YYDKDF (reference sequence). V was clipped by 2 bases and J by 7 bases; unmatched bases: 9. This CDR3 is built from 17 residues. Based on the CDR3 plus reference TRBV15 and TRBJ2-1, the full variable domain is DAMVIQNPRYQVTQFGKPVTLSCSQTLNHNVMYWYQQKSSQAPKLLFHYYDKDFNNEADTPDNFQSRRPNTSFCFLDIRSPGLGDTAMYLCATSRRVLAGGGNEQFFGPGTRLTVL.